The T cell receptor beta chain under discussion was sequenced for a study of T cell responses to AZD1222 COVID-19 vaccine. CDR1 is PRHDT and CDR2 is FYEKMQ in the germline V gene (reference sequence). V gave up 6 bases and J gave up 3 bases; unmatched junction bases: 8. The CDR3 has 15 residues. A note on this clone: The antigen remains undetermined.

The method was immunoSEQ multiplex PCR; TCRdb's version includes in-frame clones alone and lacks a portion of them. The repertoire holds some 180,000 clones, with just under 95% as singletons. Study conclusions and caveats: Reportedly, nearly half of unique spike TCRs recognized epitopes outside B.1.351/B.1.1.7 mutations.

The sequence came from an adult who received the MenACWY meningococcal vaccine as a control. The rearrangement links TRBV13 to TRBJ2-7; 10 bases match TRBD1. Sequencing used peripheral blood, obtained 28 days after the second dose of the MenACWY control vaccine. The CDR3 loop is CASSPGTGVRYEQYF. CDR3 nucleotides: TGTGCCAGCAGTCCCGGGACAGGGGTCCGCTACGAGCAGTACTTC. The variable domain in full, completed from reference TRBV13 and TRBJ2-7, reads AAGVIQSPRHLIKEKRETATLKCYPIPRHDTVYWYQQGPGQDPQFLISFYEKMQSDKGSIPDRFSAQQFSDYHSELNMSSLELGDSALYFCASSPGTGVRYEQYFGPGTRLTVT.